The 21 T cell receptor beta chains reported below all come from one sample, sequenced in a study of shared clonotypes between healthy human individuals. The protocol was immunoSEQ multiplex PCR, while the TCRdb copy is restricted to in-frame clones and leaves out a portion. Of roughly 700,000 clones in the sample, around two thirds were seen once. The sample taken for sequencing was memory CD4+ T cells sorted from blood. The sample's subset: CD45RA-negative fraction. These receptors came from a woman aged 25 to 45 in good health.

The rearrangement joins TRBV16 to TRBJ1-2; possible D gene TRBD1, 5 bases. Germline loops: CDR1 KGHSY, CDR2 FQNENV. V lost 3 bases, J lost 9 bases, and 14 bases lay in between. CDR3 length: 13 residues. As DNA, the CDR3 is TGTGCCAGCAGCCAGGCTGTAGGGGTACGCTACACCTTC. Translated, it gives CASSQAVGVRYTF.

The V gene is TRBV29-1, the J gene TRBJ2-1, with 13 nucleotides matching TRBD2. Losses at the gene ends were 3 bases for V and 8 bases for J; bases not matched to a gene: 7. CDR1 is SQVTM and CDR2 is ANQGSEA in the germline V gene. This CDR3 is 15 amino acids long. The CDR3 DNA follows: TGCAGCGTTGAGGGGACTAGCGGGACTAAGGATGAGCAGTTCTTC. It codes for CSVEGTSGTKDEQFF.

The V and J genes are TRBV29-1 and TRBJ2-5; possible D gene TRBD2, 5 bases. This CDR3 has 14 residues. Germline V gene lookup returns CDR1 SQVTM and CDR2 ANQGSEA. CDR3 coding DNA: TGCACCTACACGGCTAGCCGCACTCAAGAGACCCAGTACTTC. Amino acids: CTYTASRTQETQYF.

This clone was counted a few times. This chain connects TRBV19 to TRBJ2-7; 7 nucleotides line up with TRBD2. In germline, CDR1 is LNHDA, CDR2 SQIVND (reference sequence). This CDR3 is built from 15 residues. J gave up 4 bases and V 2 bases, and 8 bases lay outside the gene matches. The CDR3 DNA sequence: TGTGCCAGTAGTATAAGCGGGAATGGAGGGTACGAGCAGTACTTC. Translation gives CASSISGNGGYEQYF.

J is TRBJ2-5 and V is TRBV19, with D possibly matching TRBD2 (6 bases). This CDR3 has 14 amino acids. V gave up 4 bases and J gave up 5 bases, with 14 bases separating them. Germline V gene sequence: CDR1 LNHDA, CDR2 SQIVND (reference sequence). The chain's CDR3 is CASSTVAASETQYF. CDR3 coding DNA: TGTGCCAGTAGTACGGTAGCGGCAAGTGAGACCCAGTACTTC.

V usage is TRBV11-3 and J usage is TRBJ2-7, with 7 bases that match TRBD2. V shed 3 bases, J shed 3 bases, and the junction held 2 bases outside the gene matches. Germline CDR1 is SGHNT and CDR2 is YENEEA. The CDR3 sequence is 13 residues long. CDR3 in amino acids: CASSFGGDYEQYF. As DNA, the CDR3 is TGTGCCAGCAGCTTTGGGGGGGACTACGAGCAGTACTTC. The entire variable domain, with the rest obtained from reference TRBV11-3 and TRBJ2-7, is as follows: EAGVVQSPRYKIIEKKQPVAFWCNPISGHNTLYWYLQNLGQGPELLIRYENEEAVDDSQLPKDRFSAERLKGVDSTLKIQPAELGDSAVYLCASSFGGDYEQYFGPGTRLTVT.

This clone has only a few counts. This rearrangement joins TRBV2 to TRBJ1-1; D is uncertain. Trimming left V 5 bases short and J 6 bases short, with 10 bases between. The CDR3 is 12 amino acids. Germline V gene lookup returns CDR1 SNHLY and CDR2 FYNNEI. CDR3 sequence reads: CASSSEDSEAFF. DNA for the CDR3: TGTGCCAGCAGTTCCGAGGACTCTGAAGCTTTCTTT.

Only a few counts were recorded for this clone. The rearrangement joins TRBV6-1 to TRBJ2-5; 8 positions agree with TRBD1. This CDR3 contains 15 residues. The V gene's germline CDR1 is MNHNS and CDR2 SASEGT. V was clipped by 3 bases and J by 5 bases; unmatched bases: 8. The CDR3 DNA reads TGTGCCAGCAGTGAGTGGCAGGGGGCCACGGAGACCCAGTACTTC. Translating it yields CASSEWQGATETQYF.

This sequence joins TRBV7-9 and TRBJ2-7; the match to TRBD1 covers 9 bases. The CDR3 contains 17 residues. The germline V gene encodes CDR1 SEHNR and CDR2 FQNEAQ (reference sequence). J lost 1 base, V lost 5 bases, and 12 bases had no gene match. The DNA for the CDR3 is TGTGCCAGCAGCCCCCAATCCCGGGACAGGGTTTCCTACGAGCAGTACTTC. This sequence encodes CASSPQSRDRVSYEQYF.

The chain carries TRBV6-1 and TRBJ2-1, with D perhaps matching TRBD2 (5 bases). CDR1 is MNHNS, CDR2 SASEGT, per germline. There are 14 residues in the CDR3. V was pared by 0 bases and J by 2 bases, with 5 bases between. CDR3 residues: CASSEAGAYNEQFF. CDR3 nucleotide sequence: TGTGCCAGCAGTGAAGCGGGAGCCTACAATGAGCAGTTCTTC.

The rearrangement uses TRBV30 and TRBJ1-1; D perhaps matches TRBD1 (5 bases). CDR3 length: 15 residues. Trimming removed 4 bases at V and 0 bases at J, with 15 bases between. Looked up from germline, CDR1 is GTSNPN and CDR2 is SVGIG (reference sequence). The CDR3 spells CAWNAAGGMNTEAFF. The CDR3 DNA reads TGTGCCTGGAACGCCGCGGGGGGTATGAACACTGAAGCTTTCTTT.

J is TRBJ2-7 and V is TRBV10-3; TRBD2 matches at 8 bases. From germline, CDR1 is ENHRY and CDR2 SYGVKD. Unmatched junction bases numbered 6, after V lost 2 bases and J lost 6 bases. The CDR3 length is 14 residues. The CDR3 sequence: CAISETSGPSEQYF. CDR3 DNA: TGTGCCATCAGTGAGACTAGCGGACCCTCCGAGCAGTACTTC.

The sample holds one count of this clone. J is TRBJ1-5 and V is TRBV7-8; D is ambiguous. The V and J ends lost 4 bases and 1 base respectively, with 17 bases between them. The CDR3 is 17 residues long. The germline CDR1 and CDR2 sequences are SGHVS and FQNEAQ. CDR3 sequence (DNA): TGTGCCAGCAGCTCACGAAGAAGGACGGAGAGCAATCAGCCCCAGCATTTT. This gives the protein CASSSRRRTESNQPQHF.

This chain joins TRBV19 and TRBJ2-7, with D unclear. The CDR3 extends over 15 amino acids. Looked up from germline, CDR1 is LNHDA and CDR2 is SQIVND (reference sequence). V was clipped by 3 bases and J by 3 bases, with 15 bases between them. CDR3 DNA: TGTGCCAGTAGTATTGGGCGCACACAAGGCTACGAGCAGTACTTC. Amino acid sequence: CASSIGRTQGYEQYF.

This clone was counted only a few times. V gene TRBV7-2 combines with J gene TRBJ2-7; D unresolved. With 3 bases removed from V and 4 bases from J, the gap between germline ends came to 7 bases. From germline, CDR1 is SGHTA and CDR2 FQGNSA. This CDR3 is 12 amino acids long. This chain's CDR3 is CASSFSRYEQYF. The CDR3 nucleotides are TGTGCCAGCAGCTTCTCAAGATACGAGCAGTACTTC.

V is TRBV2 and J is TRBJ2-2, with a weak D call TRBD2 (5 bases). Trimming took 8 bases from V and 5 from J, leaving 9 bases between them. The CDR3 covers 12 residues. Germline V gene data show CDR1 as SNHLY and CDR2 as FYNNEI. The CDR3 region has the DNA TGTGCCAGCTGGAGAGGGACCGGGGAGCTGTTTTTT. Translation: CASWRGTGELFF.

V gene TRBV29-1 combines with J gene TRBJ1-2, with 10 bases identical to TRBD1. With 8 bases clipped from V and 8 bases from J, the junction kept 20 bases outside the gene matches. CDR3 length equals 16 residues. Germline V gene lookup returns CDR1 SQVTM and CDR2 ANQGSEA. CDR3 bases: TGCAGCATCAGGGCCGGGACAGGGGACCTCACTGGGGGCTACACCTTC. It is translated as CSIRAGTGDLTGGYTF.

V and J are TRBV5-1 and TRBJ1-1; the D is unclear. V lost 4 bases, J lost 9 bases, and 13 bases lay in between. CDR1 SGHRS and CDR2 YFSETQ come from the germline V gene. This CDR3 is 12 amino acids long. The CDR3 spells CASSEEGLKAFF. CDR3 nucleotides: TGCGCCAGCAGCGAGGAAGGACTGAAAGCTTTCTTT.

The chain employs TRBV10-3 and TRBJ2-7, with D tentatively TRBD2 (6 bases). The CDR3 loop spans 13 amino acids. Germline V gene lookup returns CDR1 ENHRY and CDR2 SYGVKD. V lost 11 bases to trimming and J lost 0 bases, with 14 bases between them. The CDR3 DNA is TGTGCCGCACGGGACTTGCCCTCCTACGAGCAGTACTTC. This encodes CAARDLPSYEQYF.

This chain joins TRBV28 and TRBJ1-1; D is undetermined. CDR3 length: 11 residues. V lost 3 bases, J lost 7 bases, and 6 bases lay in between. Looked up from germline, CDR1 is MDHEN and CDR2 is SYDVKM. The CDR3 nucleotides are TGTGCCAGCAGTTTGTCCCGTGAAGCTTTCTTT. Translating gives CASSLSREAFF.

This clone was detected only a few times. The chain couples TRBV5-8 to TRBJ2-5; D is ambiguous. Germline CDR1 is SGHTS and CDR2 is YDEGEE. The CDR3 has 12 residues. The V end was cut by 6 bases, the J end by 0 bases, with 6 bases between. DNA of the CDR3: TGTGCCAGCAAGCAGTACCAAGAGACCCAGTACTTC. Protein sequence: CASKQYQETQYF.